The table lists the clone carrying this TCR beta chain with a count of one. The data were obtained in a study of response to subunit inactivated influenza vaccine. V was shortened by 4 bases and J by 2 bases, with 12 bases between the two germline ends. CDR1 and CDR2 (germline): DFQATT, SNEGSKA (reference sequence). The CDR3 runs to 13 residues. Using its own MiXCR run on the RT-PCR reads, TCRdb lists one record per CDR3 protein. This table has just under 550,000 distinct CDR3 sequences, 20% to 25% appearing once. Another study also made use of these data, one on T cells expressing NK-cell markers. That investigation notes: With UMIs, 5'RACE template switching was used to make TCR beta cDNA. Sorted CD3+CD56+NKG2C+, CD3+CD56+NKG2C- and CD3+CD56-NKG2C+ T cells supplied TCR beta repertoires. There were seven HCMV-seropositive donors and one seronegative donor among the eight sequenced. Dominant NKG2C+ clonotype frequencies of roughly 1.0-8% of CD8+ T cells were measured in more than five donors.

This sequence originates from a man aged 45-65 years who received an inactivated influenza vaccine. The chain combines TRBV20-1 with TRBJ2-7, with unresolved D. The sequencing here drew on CD4+ T cells sorted from PBMCs, taken 11 to 12 days after vaccination. CDR3 sequence: CSAKGLLPYEQYF. In nucleotides, the CDR3 is TGCAGTGCTAAGGGCCTTTTGCCCTACGAGCAGTACTTC.